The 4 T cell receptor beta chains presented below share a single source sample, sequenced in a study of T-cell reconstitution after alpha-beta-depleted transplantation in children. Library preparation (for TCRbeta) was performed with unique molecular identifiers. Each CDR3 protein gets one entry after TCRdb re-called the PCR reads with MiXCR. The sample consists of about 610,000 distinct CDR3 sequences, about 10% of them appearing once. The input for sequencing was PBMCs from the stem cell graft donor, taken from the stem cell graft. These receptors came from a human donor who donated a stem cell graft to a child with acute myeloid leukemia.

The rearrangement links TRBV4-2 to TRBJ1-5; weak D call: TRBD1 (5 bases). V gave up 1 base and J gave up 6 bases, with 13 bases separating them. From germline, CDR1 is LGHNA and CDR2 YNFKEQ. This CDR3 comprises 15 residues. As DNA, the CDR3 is TGTGCCAGCAGCCAAGTTCAAGGGACGGTTCAGCCCCAGCATTTT. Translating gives CASSQVQGTVQPQHF.

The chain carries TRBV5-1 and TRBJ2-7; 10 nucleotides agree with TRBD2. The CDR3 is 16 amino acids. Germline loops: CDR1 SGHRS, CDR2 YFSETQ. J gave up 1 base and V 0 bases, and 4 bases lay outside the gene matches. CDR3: CASSLGASGRSYEQYF. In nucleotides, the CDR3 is TGCGCCAGCAGCTTGGGTGCTAGCGGGAGATCCTACGAGCAGTACTTC. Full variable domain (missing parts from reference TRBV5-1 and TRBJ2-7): KAGVTQTPRYLIKTRGQQVTLSCSPISGHRSVSWYQQTPGQGLQFLFEYFSETQRNKGNFPGRFSGRQFSNSRSEMNVSTLELGDSALYLCASSLGASGRSYEQYFGPGTRLTVT.

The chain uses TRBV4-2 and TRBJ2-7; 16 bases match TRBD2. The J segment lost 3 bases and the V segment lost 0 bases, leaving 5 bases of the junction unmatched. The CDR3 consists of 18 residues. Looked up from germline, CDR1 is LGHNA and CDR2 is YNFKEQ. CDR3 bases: TGTGCCAGCAGCCAAGATGGGACTAGCGGGAGGGCCTTCTACGAGCAGTACTTC. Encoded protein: CASSQDGTSGRAFYEQYF.

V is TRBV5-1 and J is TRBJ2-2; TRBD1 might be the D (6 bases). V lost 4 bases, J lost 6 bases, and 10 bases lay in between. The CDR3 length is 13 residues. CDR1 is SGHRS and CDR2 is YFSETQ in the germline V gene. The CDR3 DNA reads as TGCGCCAGCAGCGAACAGGGTCCCGGGGAGCTGTTTTTT. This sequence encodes CASSEQGPGELFF.